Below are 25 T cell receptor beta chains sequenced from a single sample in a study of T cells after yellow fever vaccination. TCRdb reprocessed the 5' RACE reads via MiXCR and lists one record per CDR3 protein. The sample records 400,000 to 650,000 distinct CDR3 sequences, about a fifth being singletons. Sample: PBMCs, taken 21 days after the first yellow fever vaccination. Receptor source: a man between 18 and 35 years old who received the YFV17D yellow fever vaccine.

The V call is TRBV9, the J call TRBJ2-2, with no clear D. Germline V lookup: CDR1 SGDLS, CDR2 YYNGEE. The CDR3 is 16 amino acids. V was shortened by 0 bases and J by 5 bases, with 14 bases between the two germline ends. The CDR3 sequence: CASSVALLRGTGELFF. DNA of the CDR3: TGTGCCAGCAGCGTAGCTCTGCTTCGCGGAACCGGGGAGCTGTTTTTT.

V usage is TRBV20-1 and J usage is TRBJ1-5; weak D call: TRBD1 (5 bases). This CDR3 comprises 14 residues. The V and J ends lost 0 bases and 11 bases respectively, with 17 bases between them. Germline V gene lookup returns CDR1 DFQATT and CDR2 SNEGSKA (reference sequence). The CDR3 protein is CSARDQGRTKAQHF. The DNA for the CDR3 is TGCAGTGCTAGAGATCAGGGTAGGACGAAGGCCCAGCATTTT.

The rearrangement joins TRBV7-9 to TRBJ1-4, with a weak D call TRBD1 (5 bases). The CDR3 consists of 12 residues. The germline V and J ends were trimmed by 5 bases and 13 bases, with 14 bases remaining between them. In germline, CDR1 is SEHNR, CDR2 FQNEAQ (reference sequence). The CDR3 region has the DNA TGTGCCAGCAGCCCATCGGGGGAAGGACTGTTTTTT. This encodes CASSPSGEGLFF.

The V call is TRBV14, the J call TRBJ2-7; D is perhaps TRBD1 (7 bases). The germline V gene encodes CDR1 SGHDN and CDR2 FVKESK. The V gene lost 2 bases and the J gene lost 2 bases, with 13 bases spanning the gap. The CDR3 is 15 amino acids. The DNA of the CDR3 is TGTGCCAGCAGCCAACTTGCGGGACAGACCTACGAGCAGTACTTC. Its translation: CASSQLAGQTYEQYF.

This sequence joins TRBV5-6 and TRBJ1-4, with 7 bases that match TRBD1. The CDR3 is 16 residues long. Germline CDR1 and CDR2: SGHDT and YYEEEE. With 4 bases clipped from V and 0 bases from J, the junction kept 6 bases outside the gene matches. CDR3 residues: CASSTGQVSTNEKLFF. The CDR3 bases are TGTGCCAGCAGCACCGGACAGGTTTCAACTAATGAAAAACTGTTTTTT.

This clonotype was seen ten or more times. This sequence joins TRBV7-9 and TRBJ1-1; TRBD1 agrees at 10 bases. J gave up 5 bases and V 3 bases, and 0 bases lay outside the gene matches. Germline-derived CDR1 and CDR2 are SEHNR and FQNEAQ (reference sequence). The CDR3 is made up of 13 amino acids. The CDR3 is CASSLGQGTEAFF. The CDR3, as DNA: TGTGCCAGCAGCTTGGGACAGGGGACTGAAGCTTTCTTT. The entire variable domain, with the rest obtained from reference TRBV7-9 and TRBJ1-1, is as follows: DTGVSQNPRHKITKRGQNVTFRCDPISEHNRLYWYRQTLGQGPEFLTYFQNEAQLEKSRLLSDRFSAERPKGSFSTLEIQRTEQGDSAMYLCASSLGQGTEAFFGQGTRLTVV.

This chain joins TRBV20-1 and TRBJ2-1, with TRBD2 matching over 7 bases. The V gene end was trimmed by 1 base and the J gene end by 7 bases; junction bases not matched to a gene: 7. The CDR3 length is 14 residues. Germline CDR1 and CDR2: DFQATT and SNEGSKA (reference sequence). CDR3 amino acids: CSARVKTSLNEQFF. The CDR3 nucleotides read TGCAGTGCTAGAGTTAAGACTAGCCTAAATGAGCAGTTCTTC.

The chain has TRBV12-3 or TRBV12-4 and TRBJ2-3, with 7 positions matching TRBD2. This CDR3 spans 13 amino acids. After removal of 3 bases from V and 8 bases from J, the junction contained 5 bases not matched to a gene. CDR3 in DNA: TGTGCCAGCAGTTTTGTCCCGGGGGGTACGCAGTATTTT. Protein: CASSFVPGGTQYF.

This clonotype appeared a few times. The CDR3 sequence is CASSPEGPGAPYEQYF. The CDR3 DNA follows: TGTGCCAGCAGCCCTGAGGGGCCAGGGGCGCCCTACGAGCAGTACTTC. V gene TRBV28 combines with J gene TRBJ2-7; a weak D match, TRBD1 (6 bases). CDR1 and CDR2 from the germline V gene are MDHEN and SYDVKM. The ends were cut back, 6 bases at V and 2 bases at J, with 20 bases in the middle. The CDR3 totals 16 residues.

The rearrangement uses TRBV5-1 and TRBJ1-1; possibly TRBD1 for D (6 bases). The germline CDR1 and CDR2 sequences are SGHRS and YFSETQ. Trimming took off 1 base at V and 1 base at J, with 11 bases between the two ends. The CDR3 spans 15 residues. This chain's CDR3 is CASSLRGSGNTEAFF. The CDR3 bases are TGCGCCAGCAGCTTGAGGGGGAGCGGGAACACTGAAGCTTTCTTT.

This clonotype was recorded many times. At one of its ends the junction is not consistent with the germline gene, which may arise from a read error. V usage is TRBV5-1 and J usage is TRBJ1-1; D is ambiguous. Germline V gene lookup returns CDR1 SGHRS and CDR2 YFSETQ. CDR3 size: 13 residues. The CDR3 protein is CASSLLGDTEAFF. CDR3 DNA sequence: TGTGCCAGCAGCTTACTAGGTGATACTGAAGCTTTCTTT.

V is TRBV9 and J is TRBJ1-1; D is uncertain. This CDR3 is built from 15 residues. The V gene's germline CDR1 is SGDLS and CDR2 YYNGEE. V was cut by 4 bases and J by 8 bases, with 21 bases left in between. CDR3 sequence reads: CASSSGRLASKEAFF. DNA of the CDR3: TGTGCCAGCAGCTCAGGTCGACTCGCGAGCAAAGAAGCTTTCTTT.

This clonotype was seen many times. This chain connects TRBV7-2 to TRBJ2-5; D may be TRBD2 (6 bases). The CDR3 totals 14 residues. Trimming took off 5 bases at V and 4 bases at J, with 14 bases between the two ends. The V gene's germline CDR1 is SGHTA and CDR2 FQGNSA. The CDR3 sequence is CASSPRAGTETQYF. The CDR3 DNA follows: TGTGCCAGCAGCCCACGGGCGGGGACAGAGACCCAGTACTTC.

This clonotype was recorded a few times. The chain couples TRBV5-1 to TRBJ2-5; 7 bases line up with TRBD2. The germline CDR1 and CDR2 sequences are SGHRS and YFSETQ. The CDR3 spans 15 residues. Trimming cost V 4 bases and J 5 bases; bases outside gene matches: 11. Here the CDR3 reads CASSESAGPGETQYF. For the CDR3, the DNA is TGCGCCAGCAGCGAATCAGCGGGGCCAGGGGAGACCCAGTACTTC.

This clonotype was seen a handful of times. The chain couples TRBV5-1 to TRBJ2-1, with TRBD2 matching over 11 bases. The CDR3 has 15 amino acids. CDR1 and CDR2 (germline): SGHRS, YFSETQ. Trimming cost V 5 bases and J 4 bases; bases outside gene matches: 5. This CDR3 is CASREGTSGYNEQFF. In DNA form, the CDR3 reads TGCGCCAGCAGGGAAGGGACTAGCGGATACAATGAGCAGTTCTTC.

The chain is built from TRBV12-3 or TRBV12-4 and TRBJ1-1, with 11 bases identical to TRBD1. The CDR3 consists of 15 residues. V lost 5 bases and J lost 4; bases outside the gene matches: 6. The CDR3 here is CASSTGQGVFTEAFF. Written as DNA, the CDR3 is TGTGCCAGCAGTACGGGACAGGGGGTTTTCACTGAAGCTTTCTTT.

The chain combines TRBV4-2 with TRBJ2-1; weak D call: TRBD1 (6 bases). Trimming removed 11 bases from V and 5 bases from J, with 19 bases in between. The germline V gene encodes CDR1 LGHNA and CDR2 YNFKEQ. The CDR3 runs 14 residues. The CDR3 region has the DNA TGTGCCGCTGCTCCCCTTGGACAGCACAATGAGCAGTTCTTC. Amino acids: CAAAPLGQHNEQFF.

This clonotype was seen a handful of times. This CDR3 is CASSSLAGASYNEQFF. The CDR3 DNA reads as TGCGCCAGCAGCTCTTTGGCGGGGGCCTCCTACAATGAGCAGTTCTTC. The chain combines TRBV5-1 with TRBJ2-1; D might be TRBD2 (7 bases). Trimming shortened V by 3 bases and J by 0 bases, and 13 bases separated the two germline ends. CDR1 SGHRS and CDR2 YFSETQ come from the germline V gene. The CDR3 is 16 amino acids. The variable domain in full, completed from reference TRBV5-1 and TRBJ2-1, reads KAGVTQTPRYLIKTRGQQVTLSCSPISGHRSVSWYQQTPGQGLQFLFEYFSETQRNKGNFPGRFSGRQFSNSRSEMNVSTLELGDSALYLCASSSLAGASYNEQFFGPGTRLTVL.

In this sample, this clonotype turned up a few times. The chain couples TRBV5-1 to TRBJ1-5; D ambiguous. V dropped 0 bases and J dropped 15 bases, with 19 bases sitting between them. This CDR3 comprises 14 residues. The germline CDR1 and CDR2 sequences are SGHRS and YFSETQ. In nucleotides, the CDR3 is TGCGCCAGCAGCTTGGGTCCCGTGAGTCGTGCGTGGCATTTT. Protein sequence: CASSLGPVSRAWHF. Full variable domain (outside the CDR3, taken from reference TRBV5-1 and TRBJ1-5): KAGVTQTPRYLIKTRGQQVTLSCSPISGHRSVSWYQQTPGQGLQFLFEYFSETQRNKGNFPGRFSGRQFSNSRSEMNVSTLELGDSALYLCASSLGPVSRAWHFGDGTRLSIL.

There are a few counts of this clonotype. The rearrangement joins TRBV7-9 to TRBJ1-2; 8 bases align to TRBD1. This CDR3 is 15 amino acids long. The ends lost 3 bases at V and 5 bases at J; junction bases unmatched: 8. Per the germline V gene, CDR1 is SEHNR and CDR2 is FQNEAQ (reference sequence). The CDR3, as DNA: TGTGCCAGCAGCTTCAGGGGGCAAGAGTCGTATGGCTACACCTTC. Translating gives CASSFRGQESYGYTF.

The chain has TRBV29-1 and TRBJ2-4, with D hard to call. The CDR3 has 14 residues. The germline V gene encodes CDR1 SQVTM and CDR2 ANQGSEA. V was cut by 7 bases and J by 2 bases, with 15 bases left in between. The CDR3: CSAAFAATKNIQYF. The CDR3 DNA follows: TGCAGCGCCGCGTTCGCAGCCACCAAAAACATTCAGTACTTC.

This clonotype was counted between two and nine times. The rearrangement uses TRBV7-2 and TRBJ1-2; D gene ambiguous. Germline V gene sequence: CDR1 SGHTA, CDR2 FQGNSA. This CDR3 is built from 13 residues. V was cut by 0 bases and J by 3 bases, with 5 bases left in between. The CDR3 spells CASSLATDYGYTF. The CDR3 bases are TGTGCCAGCAGCTTAGCTACGGACTATGGCTACACCTTC.

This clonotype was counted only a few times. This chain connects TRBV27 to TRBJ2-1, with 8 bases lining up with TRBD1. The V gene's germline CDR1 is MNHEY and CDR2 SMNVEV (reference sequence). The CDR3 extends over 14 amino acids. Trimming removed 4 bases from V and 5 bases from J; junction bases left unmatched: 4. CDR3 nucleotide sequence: TGTGCCAGCAGTTCCAGGGGGCGCAACAATGAGCAGTTCTTC. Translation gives CASSSRGRNNEQFF.

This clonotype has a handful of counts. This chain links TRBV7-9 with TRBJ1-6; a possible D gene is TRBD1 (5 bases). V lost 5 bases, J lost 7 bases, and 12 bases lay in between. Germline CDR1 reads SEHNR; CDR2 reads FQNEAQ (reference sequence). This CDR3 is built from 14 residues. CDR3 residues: CASSHDSRNSPLHF. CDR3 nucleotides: TGTGCCAGCAGCCACGACAGTCGGAATTCACCCCTCCACTTT. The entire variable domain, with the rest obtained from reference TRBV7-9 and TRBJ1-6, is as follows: DTGVSQNPRHKITKRGQNVTFRCDPISEHNRLYWYRQTLGQGPEFLTYFQNEAQLEKSRLLSDRFSAERPKGSFSTLEIQRTEQGDSAMYLCASSHDSRNSPLHFGNGTRLTVT.

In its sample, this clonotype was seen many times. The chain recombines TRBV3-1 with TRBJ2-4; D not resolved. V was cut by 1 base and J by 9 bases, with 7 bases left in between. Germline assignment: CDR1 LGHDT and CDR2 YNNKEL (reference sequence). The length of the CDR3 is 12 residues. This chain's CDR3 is CASSQVERIQYF. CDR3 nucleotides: TGTGCCAGCAGCCAAGTTGAGCGCATTCAGTACTTC. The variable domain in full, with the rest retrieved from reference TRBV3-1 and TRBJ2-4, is DTAVSQTPKYLVTQMGNDKSIKCEQNLGHDTMYWYKQDSKKFLKIMFSYNNKELIINETVPNRFSPKSPDKAHLNLHINSLELGDSAVYFCASSQVERIQYFGAGTRLSVL.